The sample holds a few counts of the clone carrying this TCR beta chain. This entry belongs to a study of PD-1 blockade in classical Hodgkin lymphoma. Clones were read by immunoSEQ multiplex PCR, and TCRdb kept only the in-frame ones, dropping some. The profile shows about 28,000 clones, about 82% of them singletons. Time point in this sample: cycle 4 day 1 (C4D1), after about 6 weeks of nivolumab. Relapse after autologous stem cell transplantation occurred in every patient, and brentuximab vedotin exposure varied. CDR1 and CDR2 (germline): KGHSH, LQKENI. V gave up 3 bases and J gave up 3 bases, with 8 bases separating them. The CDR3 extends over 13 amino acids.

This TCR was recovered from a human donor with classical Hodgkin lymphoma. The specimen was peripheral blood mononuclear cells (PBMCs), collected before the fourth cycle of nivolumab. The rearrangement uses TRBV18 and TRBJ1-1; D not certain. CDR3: CASSPNQDTEAFF. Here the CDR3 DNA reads TGTGCCAGCTCACCGAACCAGGACACTGAAGCTTTCTTT. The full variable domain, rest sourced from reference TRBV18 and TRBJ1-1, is NAGVMQNPRHLVRRRGQEARLRCSPMKGHSHVYWYRQLPEEGLKFMVYLQKENIIDESGMPKERFSAEFPKEGPSILRIQQVVRGDSAAYFCASSPNQDTEAFFGQGTRLTVV.